Presented here are 24 T cell receptor beta chains from one specimen sequenced in a study of blood T cell repertoires in COVID-19. The assay was immunoSEQ multiplex PCR, and TCRdb's table has in-frame clones only and misses some. The sample contains over 200,000 clones, about 85% of which appear only once. What was sequenced was PBMCs or T cells enriched from blood (not recorded which). These receptor sequences come from a young man who had recovered from COVID-19.

The chain combines TRBV2 with TRBJ2-6, with D possibly TRBD2 on 7 matching bases. This CDR3 is 15 amino acids long. CDR1 SNHLY and CDR2 FYNNEI come from the germline V gene. CDR3 coding DNA: TGTGCTCGGGGGGCCCCCAGGGCTGGGGCCAACGTCCTGACTTTC. It codes for CARGAPRAGANVLTF.

Only one count was recorded for this clone. The V gene is TRBV12-5, the J gene TRBJ1-1; D perhaps matches TRBD1 (5 bases). The CDR3 sequence is 14 residues long. Germline-derived CDR1 and CDR2 are LGHNT and FRNRAP. V was trimmed by 7 bases and J by 5 bases, leaving 17 bases between them. This CDR3 reads CASVFGSGSTEAFF. The CDR3 DNA follows: TGTGCTAGTGTGTTTGGATCAGGGTCAACTGAAGCTTTCTTT.

This clone was recorded many times. V is TRBV7-9 and J is TRBJ1-3, with 8 nucleotides matching TRBD1. CDR1 and CDR2 from the germline V gene are SEHNR and FQNEAQ (reference sequence). V lost 5 bases and J lost 6; bases outside the gene matches: 6. The length of the CDR3 is 14 residues. CDR3: CASSPRQGTNTIYF. For the CDR3, the DNA is TGTGCCAGCAGCCCCCGACAGGGGACAAACACCATATATTTT.

V and J are TRBV7-3 and TRBJ1-1, with a weak D call TRBD1 (6 bases). The germline V and J ends were trimmed by 5 bases and 5 bases, with 12 bases remaining between them. This CDR3 region has 13 residues. The V gene's germline CDR1 is SGHTA and CDR2 FQGTGA. The CDR3 reads CASSRQVGTEAFF. The CDR3 nucleotides read TGTGCCAGCAGCCGACAGGTAGGGACTGAAGCTTTCTTT.

The CDR3 loop is CASSSLAGLSTDTQYF. CDR3 bases: TGTGCCAGCTCGTCCTTAGCGGGGTTGAGCACAGATACGCAGTATTTT. The chain recombines TRBV18 with TRBJ2-3, with 8 bases aligning to TRBD2. Trimming removed 6 bases from V and 0 bases from J; junction bases left unmatched: 8. Looked up from germline, CDR1 is KGHSH and CDR2 is LQKENI. The CDR3 loop spans 16 amino acids.

The chain couples TRBV7-2 to TRBJ2-2; 10 bases line up with TRBD2. The CDR3 is 17 residues long. Germline V gene data show CDR1 as SGHTA and CDR2 as FQGNSA. The junction had 9 bases not matched to a gene; V was cut back by 6 bases and J by 2 bases. For the CDR3, the DNA is TGTGCCAGCAGTAGGCTAGCGGGGGCCGTCAACACCGGGGAGCTGTTTTTT. Translated: CASSRLAGAVNTGELFF.

The V gene is TRBV7-2, the J gene TRBJ2-7; D is possibly TRBD1 (5 bases). V was trimmed by 0 bases and J by 3 bases, leaving 12 bases between them. Per germline, CDR1 SGHTA and CDR2 FQGNSA. The CDR3 extends over 15 amino acids. CDR3 residues: CASSLARDRIYEQYF. CDR3 nucleotide sequence: TGTGCCAGCAGCTTAGCGCGTGACAGAATCTACGAGCAGTACTTC.

V gene TRBV19 combines with J gene TRBJ2-7; TRBD1 matches at 10 bases. Germline V gene data show CDR1 as LNHDA and CDR2 as SQIVND (reference sequence). V was clipped by 3 bases and J by 2 bases; unmatched bases: 4. This CDR3 is 15 amino acids long. The CDR3 DNA reads TGTGCCAGTAGTATCTCGGACAGGGGGACCTACGAGCAGTACTTC. Its translation is CASSISDRGTYEQYF. The variable domain in full, with the rest retrieved from reference TRBV19 and TRBJ2-7, is DGGITQSPKYLFRKEGQNVTLSCEQNLNHDAMYWYRQDPGQGLRLIYYSQIVNDFQKGDIAEGYSVSREKKESFPLTVTSAQKNPTAFYLCASSISDRGTYEQYFGPGTRLTVT.

V usage is TRBV7-9 and J usage is TRBJ1-2; D possibly corresponds to TRBD1 (6 bases). The CDR3 contains 14 residues. Deletions cut 7 bases from V and 4 bases from J, with 16 bases between. Germline assignment: CDR1 SEHNR and CDR2 FQNEAQ (reference sequence). The CDR3 reads CASTNPDSRYGYTF. Written as DNA, the CDR3 is TGTGCCAGCACCAATCCGGACAGCCGCTATGGCTACACCTTC.

The chain carries TRBV14 and TRBJ2-2; possible D gene TRBD2, 5 bases. Germline values: CDR1 SGHDN, CDR2 FVKESK. V lost 5 bases to trimming and J lost 5 bases, with 15 bases between them. The CDR3 covers 15 residues. CDR3: CASSAGIRRTGELFF. The CDR3 bases are TGTGCCAGCAGCGCGGGTATAAGGCGGACCGGGGAGCTGTTTTTT.

The chain couples TRBV30 to TRBJ2-2; a weak D match, TRBD1 (6 bases). The CDR3 consists of 16 residues. Between the trimmed V and J ends, which lost 2 bases and 3 bases, there was a span of 16 bases. Germline lookup yields CDR1 GTSNPN and CDR2 SVGIG (reference sequence). CDR3 region: CAWSPGPRGHTGELFF. For the CDR3, the DNA is TGTGCCTGGAGTCCGGGTCCCAGGGGTCACACCGGGGAGCTGTTTTTT.

The chain carries TRBV5-1 and TRBJ1-1; a weak D match, TRBD1 (6 bases). The CDR3 is made up of 13 amino acids. In germline, CDR1 is SGHRS, CDR2 YFSETQ. The ends were cut back, 1 base at V and 8 bases at J, with 12 bases in the middle. CDR3 residues: CASSLSGAREAFF. The CDR3 DNA is TGCGCCAGCAGCTTGTCAGGGGCGCGGGAAGCTTTCTTT. The variable domain in full, completed from reference TRBV5-1 and TRBJ1-1, reads KAGVTQTPRYLIKTRGQQVTLSCSPISGHRSVSWYQQTPGQGLQFLFEYFSETQRNKGNFPGRFSGRQFSNSRSEMNVSTLELGDSALYLCASSLSGAREAFFGQGTRLTVV.

The chain links TRBV14 to TRBJ2-5, with a tentative D call TRBD1 (5 bases). The CDR3 covers 15 residues. The germline V gene encodes CDR1 SGHDN and CDR2 FVKESK. V lost 4 bases and J lost 4, with 16 bases in between. The CDR3 sequence: CASSRSVTDLETQYF. The DNA for the CDR3 is TGTGCCAGCAGCCGGTCGGTGACAGACTTAGAGACCCAGTACTTC. The variable domain in full, with the rest retrieved from reference TRBV14 and TRBJ2-5, is EAGVTQFPSHSVIEKGQTVTLRCDPISGHDNLYWYRRVMGKEIKFLLHFVKESKQDESGMPNNRFLAERTGGTYSTLKVQPAELEDSGVYFCASSRSVTDLETQYFGPGTRLLVL.

The chain combines TRBV19 with TRBJ2-3; TRBD1 aligns across 8 bases. CDR3 length: 15 residues. The germline gives CDR1 LNHDA, CDR2 SQIVND (reference sequence). With 6 bases clipped from V and 7 bases from J, the junction kept 12 bases outside the gene matches. CDR3 DNA: TGTGCCAGTAGACTAGAGGGGACAGGCACTTATACGCAGTATTTT. This gives the protein CASRLEGTGTYTQYF. The whole variable domain, filled in from reference TRBV19 and TRBJ2-3, reads DGGITQSPKYLFRKEGQNVTLSCEQNLNHDAMYWYRQDPGQGLRLIYYSQIVNDFQKGDIAEGYSVSREKKESFPLTVTSAQKNPTAFYLCASRLEGTGTYTQYFGPGTRLTVL.

The V gene is TRBV5-4, the J gene TRBJ1-6; D might be TRBD1 (5 bases). V lost 3 bases and J 7 bases, leaving 14 bases between the germline ends. In germline, CDR1 is SGHNT, CDR2 YYREEE (reference sequence). The CDR3 consists of 15 residues. The DNA for the CDR3 is TGTGCCAGCAGCTCGTCCGGGACTCACAATTCACCCCTCCACTTT. Its translation is CASSSSGTHNSPLHF.

The chain is built from TRBV29-1 and TRBJ2-7; TRBD2 aligns across 7 bases. Germline V gene sequence: CDR1 SQVTM, CDR2 ANQGSEA. This CDR3 spans 14 amino acids. The junction had 9 bases not matched to a gene; V was cut back by 4 bases and J by 3 bases. CDR3 sequence: CSVGEGSFLYEQYF. CDR3 nucleotide sequence: TGCAGCGTTGGGGAGGGATCATTTCTCTACGAGCAGTACTTC.

V is TRBV2 and J is TRBJ1-3, with D perhaps TRBD1 (5 bases). V lost 2 bases and J lost 7, with 15 bases in between. The CDR3 is 15 residues long. Germline assignment: CDR1 SNHLY and CDR2 FYNNEI. This CDR3 reads CASSELGGAGNTIYF. The CDR3 bases are TGTGCCAGCAGTGAATTGGGAGGGGCAGGGAACACCATATATTTT. The whole variable domain, remainder taken from reference TRBV2 and TRBJ1-3, is EPEVTQTPSHQVTQMGQEVILRCVPISNHLYFYWYRQILGQKVEFLVSFYNNEISEKSEIFDDQFSVERPDGSNFTLKIRSTKLEDSAMYFCASSELGGAGNTIYFGEGSWLTVV.

The chain uses TRBV5-1 and TRBJ1-1; tentatively, D is TRBD1 (5 bases). The CDR3 has 14 amino acids. The V gene lost 0 bases and the J gene lost 5 bases, with 11 bases spanning the gap. Germline-derived CDR1 and CDR2 are SGHRS and YFSETQ. For the CDR3, the DNA is TGCGCCAGCAGCTTGGACACCTCAGGGACTGAAGCTTTCTTT. Encoded protein: CASSLDTSGTEAFF.

The chain links TRBV3-1 (or the pseudogene TRBV3-2) to TRBJ1-5; 9 bases are shared with TRBD1. Per the germline V gene, CDR1 is LGHDT and CDR2 is YNNKEL (reference sequence). Unmatched junction bases numbered 0, after V lost 4 bases and J lost 5 bases. The CDR3 covers 13 residues. CDR3 in DNA: TGTGCCAGCAGCCGGGACAGGGATCAGCCCCAGCATTTT. The encoded protein is CASSRDRDQPQHF.

The rearrangement uses TRBV27 and TRBJ2-1; 9 nucleotides line up with TRBD2. Unmatched junction bases numbered 13, after V lost 5 bases and J lost 2 bases. CDR1 MNHEY and CDR2 SMNVEV come from the germline V gene (reference sequence). This CDR3 contains 18 residues. In DNA, the CDR3 is TGTGCCAGCAGTGCGATGACTAGCGGCGGACCTACCTACAATGAGCAGTTCTTC. Its translation: CASSAMTSGGPTYNEQFF.

This clone was picked up a small number of times. The V gene is TRBV2, the J gene TRBJ2-7; 7 positions match TRBD1. The ends lost 10 bases at V and 0 bases at J; junction bases unmatched: 9. The germline V gene encodes CDR1 SNHLY and CDR2 FYNNEI. The CDR3 runs 14 residues. The CDR3 loop is CATYPDRVSYEQYF. The CDR3 DNA sequence: TGTGCCACCTATCCCGACAGGGTCTCCTACGAGCAGTACTTC.

The chain joins TRBV27 to TRBJ2-5, with 10 bases lining up with TRBD2. The CDR3 consists of 15 residues. CDR1 and CDR2 from the germline V gene are MNHEY and SMNVEV (reference sequence). V lost 3 bases and J lost 5; bases outside the gene matches: 6. CDR3 in DNA: TGTGCCAGCAGTTTTACTAGCGGGGACGTGGAGACCCAGTACTTC. Amino acids: CASSFTSGDVETQYF.

This chain connects TRBV4-3 to TRBJ1-1; D might be TRBD1 (6 bases). V lost 0 bases to trimming and J lost 2 bases, with 13 bases between them. CDR3 length: 16 amino acids. Germline assignment: CDR1 LGHNA and CDR2 YSLEER. The chain's CDR3 is CASSQDVVQGNTEAFF. The CDR3 DNA reads TGCGCCAGCAGCCAAGACGTAGTACAGGGAAACACTGAAGCTTTCTTT.

This clone was seen once. This sequence joins TRBV19 and TRBJ1-6; the match to TRBD1 covers 7 bases. This CDR3 is 14 amino acids long. Germline V lookup: CDR1 LNHDA, CDR2 SQIVND (reference sequence). J lost 10 bases, V lost 5 bases, and 8 bases had no gene match. DNA for the CDR3: TGTGCCAGTAGTGTCGGACAGGTGAACTCACCCCTCCACTTT. Translation gives CASSVGQVNSPLHF.